The rows below give T cell receptor beta chains drawn from one sample of a study of resident and recirculating memory T cells in vitiligo. The table came from immunoSEQ multiplex PCR; TCRdb's copy has only in-frame clones and leaves some out. This table holds 70,000 to 85,000 clones, approximately 93% found once. Sample: blood. These receptors all come from a male donor with vitiligo. The CDR3 runs from the conserved cysteine through the conserved F or W. D genes are given only for firm matches. Rows may omit the clone size; those that give it use once, few, many or a size class.

V: TRBV5-1; D: TRBD2; size: -; J: TRBJ2-1; DNA: TGCGCCAGCAAGGAGAGCGGGGGGTTGGATGAGCAGTTCTTC; CDR3: CASKESGGLDEQFF
V: TRBV7-9; D: TRBD1; size: -; J: TRBJ2-6; DNA: TGTGCCAGCAGCTCCACCGGGACAGGGGTGTGGGACGTCCTGACTTTC; CDR3: CASSSTGTGVWDVLTF
V: TRBV6-4; D: -; size: -; J: TRBJ1-1; DNA: TGTGCCAGCAGTGTCGCCCACGGAGGTACTGAAGCTTTCTTT; CDR3: CASSVAHGGTEAFF
V: TRBV30; D: -; size: -; J: TRBJ1-2; DNA: TGTGCCTGGAGGGCAGGGGCCAACTATGGCTACACCTTC; CDR3: CAWRAGANYGYTF
V: TRBV5-4; D: -; size: once; J: TRBJ2-3; DNA: TGTGCCAGCCTGGACAGCCAACTACCCACAGATACGCAGTATTTT; CDR3: CASLDSQLPTDTQYF
V: TRBV28; D: -; size: -; J: TRBJ2-7; DNA: TGTGCCAGCAGCCGACTCTCCCCCTACGAGCAGTACTTC; CDR3: CASSRLSPYEQYF
V: TRBV28; D: TRBD1; size: -; J: TRBJ2-7; DNA: TGTGCCAGCAGTCCTGGGACAGGGGTTTTATACGAGCAGTACTTC; CDR3: CASSPGTGVLYEQYF
V: TRBV9; D: TRBD1; size: -; J: TRBJ2-4; DNA: TGTGCCAGCAGCGCTTCCCGGGACAGGGTCAATATGGACATTCAGTACTTC; CDR3: CASSASRDRVNMDIQYF
V: TRBV14; D: TRBD1; size: once; J: TRBJ2-1; DNA: TGTGCCAGCAGCCGCTGGAAACAGGGGGCGGGCTACAATGAGCAGTTCTTC; CDR3: CASSRWKQGAGYNEQFF
V: TRBV28; D: -; size: -; J: TRBJ1-5; DNA: TGTGCCAGCAGTTTGGAGAATTGGTTTGAGCAGCCCCAGCATTTT; CDR3: CASSLENWFEQPQHF
V: TRBV5-3; D: -; size: -; J: TRBJ1-5; DNA: TGTGCCAGAAGCTTGGGCGACAGGTCCAGCGGTGGCAATCAGCCCCAGCATTTT; CDR3: CARSLGDRSSGGNQPQHF
V: TRBV18; D: TRBD1; size: once; J: TRBJ1-4; DNA: TGTGCCAGCTCACCTTTACAGGGGGCGGATGAAAAACTGTTTTTT; CDR3: CASSPLQGADEKLFF
V: TRBV25-1; D: -; size: once; J: TRBJ1-1; DNA: TGTGCCAGCAGTGAATACAAGAACACTGAAGCTTTCTTT; CDR3: CASSEYKNTEAFF
V: TRBV6-1; D: TRBD1; size: -; J: TRBJ2-7; DNA: TGTGCCAGCAGTGGACCTCGACAGGGGGGGAACTACGAGCAGTACTTC; CDR3: CASSGPRQGGNYEQYF
V: TRBV4-3; D: -; size: few; J: TRBJ1-3; DNA: TGCGCCAGCAGCCAAGCCTGGGCTTCCTCTGGAAACACCATATATTTT; CDR3: CASSQAWASSGNTIYF
V: TRBV19; D: -; size: -; J: TRBJ2-7; DNA: TGTGCCAGTAGTGCGTTAGAGGACAGAGGGGCCTACGAGCAGTACTTC; CDR3: CASSALEDRGAYEQYF